This is a list of T cell receptor beta chains from one sample in a study of T cell changes during pregnancy in multiple sclerosis. Repertoires were generated with immunoSEQ multiplex PCR, while TCRdb's copy carries only in-frame clones and drops some. The table records about 59,000 clones, more than 85% of them present only once. The sequencing here drew on peripheral blood, taken in the third trimester of pregnancy. The receptors were sampled from a female donor in good health, enrolled as a control in a pregnancy study. Both conserved end residues are part of each CDR3. The D gene is left open where the match is weak. Part of the rows lack a size; the others show once, few, many or a class for expanded clones.

cdr3_aa cdr3_nt v_call d_call clone_size j_call
CASSSGTVSTDTQYF TGTGCCAGCAGCTCCGGGACAGTTAGCACAGATACGCAGTATTTT TRBV11-2 TRBD1 . TRBJ2-3
CASSEAGRGNTGELFF TGTGCCAGCAGTGAAGCCGGGCGGGGCAACACCGGGGAGCTGTTTTTT TRBV25-1 . few TRBJ2-2
CASSPMQLAESTDTQYF TGTGCCAGCTCACCAATGCAACTAGCGGAGAGCACAGATACGCAGTATTTT TRBV18 TRBD2 . TRBJ2-3
CASSPDRGQDEQFF TGTGCCAGCTCACCGGACAGGGGGCAGGATGAGCAGTTCTTC TRBV18 TRBD1 . TRBJ2-1
CASSSHKNTEAFF TGTGCCAGCAGCTCCCACAAGAACACTGAAGCTTTCTTT TRBV7-2 . . TRBJ1-1
CASSYGDRASYGYTF TGCGCCAGCAGCTATGGAGACAGGGCCTCTTATGGCTACACCTTC TRBV4-1 TRBD1 . TRBJ1-2
CASSPDHWAPGGGNYGYTF TGTGCCAGCAGCCCAGATCATTGGGCTCCCGGGGGAGGTAACTATGGCTACACCTTC TRBV4-2 . . TRBJ1-2
CASSRAGSDNEQFF TGTGCCAGCAGCCGAGCGGGAAGCGACAATGAGCAGTTCTTC TRBV7-3 TRBD2 . TRBJ2-1
CASKLAGGFDEQFF TGTGCCAGCAAGCTAGCGGGGGGTTTTGATGAGCAGTTCTTC TRBV7-8 TRBD2 once TRBJ2-1
CAWSVGSNSPLHF TGTGCCTGGAGTGTAGGGAGTAATTCACCCCTCCACTTT TRBV30 . . TRBJ1-6
CASSLLRTGGGPDTQYF TGTGCCAGCAGCCTCCTACGGACAGGCGGCGGCCCAGATACGCAGTATTTT TRBV11-2 TRBD1 . TRBJ2-3
CASSERTGNEQYF TGTGCCAGCAGCGAACGGACTGGGAACGAGCAGTACTTC TRBV6-4 . . TRBJ2-7
CASITGGNYGYTF TGTGCCAGCATCACAGGGGGGAACTATGGCTACACCTTC TRBV5-6 TRBD1 . TRBJ1-2
CASSFGGMNTEAFF TGTGCCAGCAGCTTTGGAGGGATGAACACTGAAGCTTTCTTT TRBV7-9 . . TRBJ1-1
CASSRPGHSSGANVLTF TGTGCCAGCAGCCGTCCGGGACATAGCTCTGGGGCCAACGTCCTGACTTTC TRBV7-9 . . TRBJ2-6
CAWSDTGGSPYEQYF TGTGCCTGGAGCGATACAGGGGGCAGTCCCTACGAGCAGTACTTC TRBV30 TRBD1 . TRBJ2-7
CASRSGTSGNTGELFF TGTGCCAGCCGCTCGGGGACTAGCGGGAACACCGGGGAGCTGTTTTTT TRBV7-3 TRBD2 . TRBJ2-2